This T cell receptor (beta chain) appears in the sequencing data of a study of blood T cell repertoires in COVID-19. TCRdb keeps only in-frame clones here, not all; method: immunoSEQ multiplex PCR. Of tens of thousands of clones in the sample, about four fifths were seen once. CDR3 length equals 14 residues. The germline V gene has CDR1 MNHEY and CDR2 SVGEGT. V lost 6 bases to trimming and J lost 3 bases; unmatched junction nucleotides: 6. The TCR comes from a man aged 60 to 69 with acute or convalescent COVID-19. The sample comprised peripheral blood. The chain has TRBV6-2 or TRBV6-3 and TRBJ2-7; 9 nucleotides line up with TRBD1. In DNA, the CDR3 is TGTGCCAGCAGCCCGGGACAGGGCGTCTACGAGCAGTACTTC. It specifies CASSPGQGVYEQYF.